The source of this T cell receptor beta chain is a study of shared clonotypes between healthy human individuals. Sequencing used immunoSEQ multiplex PCR; TCRdb keeps in-frame clones, though not all of them. The sample includes a few million clones, 93% of them seen just once. V shed 3 bases and J shed 2 bases, with 7 bases lying between them. The CDR3 is made up of 13 amino acids. Germline V gene sequence: CDR1 MDHEN, CDR2 SYDVKM. Study observations and caveats: Researchers sampled blood only, noting tissue repertoires likely differ.

The donors were all Caucasian adults (living in Nashville, Tennessee). Of note for this clone: The target antigen is unknown. In the same sample, other DNA sequences code for this CDR3.

Sequences were obtained from naive CD4+ T cells from PBMCs. This sample's subset: CD45RA+ positively selected. The rearrangement joins TRBV28 to TRBJ2-5; no firm D call. This sequence was found in a man between 18 and 35 years old in good health. Some clones in this sample may be carry-over from other donors' samples. The CDR3 sequence: CASSLTAQETQYF. The CDR3 DNA reads as TGTGCCAGCAGTTTGACGGCACAAGAGACCCAGTACTTC.